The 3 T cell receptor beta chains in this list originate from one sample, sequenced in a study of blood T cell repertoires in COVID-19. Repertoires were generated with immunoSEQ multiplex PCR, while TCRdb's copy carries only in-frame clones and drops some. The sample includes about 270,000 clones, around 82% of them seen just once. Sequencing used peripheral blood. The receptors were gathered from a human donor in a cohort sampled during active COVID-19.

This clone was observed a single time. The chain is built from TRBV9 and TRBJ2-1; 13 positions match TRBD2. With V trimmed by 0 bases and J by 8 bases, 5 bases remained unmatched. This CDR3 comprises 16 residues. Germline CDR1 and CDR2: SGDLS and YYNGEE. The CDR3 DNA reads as TGTGCCAGCAGCGTAGAATGGACTAGCGGGAGCTATGAGCAGTTCTTC. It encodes CASSVEWTSGSYEQFF.

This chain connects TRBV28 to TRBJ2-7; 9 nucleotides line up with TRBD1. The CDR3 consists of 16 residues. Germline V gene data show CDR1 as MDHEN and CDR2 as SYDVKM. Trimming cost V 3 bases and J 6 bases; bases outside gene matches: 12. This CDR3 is CASSFSKGTGFSEQYF. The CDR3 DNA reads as TGTGCCAGCAGTTTCTCAAAGGGGACAGGGTTTTCCGAGCAGTACTTC.

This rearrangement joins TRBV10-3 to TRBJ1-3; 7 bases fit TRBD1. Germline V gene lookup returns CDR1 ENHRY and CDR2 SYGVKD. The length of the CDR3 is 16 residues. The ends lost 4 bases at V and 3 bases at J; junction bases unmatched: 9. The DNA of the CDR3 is TGTGCCATCAGTGCCTTTTCAACAGGGGTTGGAAACACCATATATTTT. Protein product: CAISAFSTGVGNTIYF.